A selection of T cell receptor beta chains follows, all from one sample in a study of T cell repertoires in cytomegalovirus infection. TCRdb itself ran the reads through MiXCR, one entry per CDR3 protein. In the table there are roughly 170,000 distinct CDR3 sequences, roughly a fifth of which are singletons. Their target antigens are unknown. Here the sequenced sample was CD8+ T cells from cultured PBMCs, taken from culture after CMV antigen stimulation. These receptor sequences come from a human donor in good health (CMV status not recorded). Some clones in this sample may be carry-over from other donors' samples. CDR3s include the opening cysteine and the closing phenylalanine or tryptophan. A D gene is named only where the DNA matches it firmly. Not all rows give a size; the values are once, few, many and, for expanded clones, a class.

v_call	clone_size	d_call	j_call	cdr3_nt	cdr3_aa
TRBV5-4	few	.	TRBJ2-7	TGTGCCAGCAGCTCCGGTCAGGGGTTCGACGAGCAGTACTTC	CASSSGQGFDEQYF
TRBV6-5	few	.	TRBJ2-7	TGTGCCAGCAGGAAACAGGGTTACGAGCAGTACTTC	CASRKQGYEQYF
TRBV7-9	.	.	TRBJ1-1	TGTGCCAGCAGCTCGCAGGGGTTGAGGGAGGGAACTGAAGCTTTCTTT	CASSSQGLREGTEAFF
TRBV27	medium-sized	.	TRBJ2-7	TGTGCCAGCAGCCCGGGGTCCGCCTACGAGCAGTACTTC	CASSPGSAYEQYF
TRBV4-1	few	TRBD1	TRBJ2-7	TGCGCCAGCAGCCTTCGGACAGGCTCACACTTCTACGAGCAGTACTTC	CASSLRTGSHFYEQYF
TRBV12-3/TRBV12-4	.	.	TRBJ1-1	TGTGCCAGCACTATCCAGAACACTGAAGCTTTCTTT	CASTIQNTEAFF
TRBV30	few	TRBD1	TRBJ1-5	TGTGCCTGGAGTGGGCCCGGGACAGTGGATCAGCCCCAGCATTTT	CAWSGPGTVDQPQHF
TRBV7-6	.	.	TRBJ2-1	TGTGCCAGCAGCTCCTCGGACAGCAATGAGCAGTTCTTC	CASSSSDSNEQFF
TRBV7-9	few	.	TRBJ2-5	TGTGCCAGCATCTCCACAGGGGTCACGGGGGAAACCCAGTACTTC	CASISTGVTGETQYF
TRBV7-9	.	.	TRBJ2-5	TGTGCCAGCAGCCCGTCGGTGGAGACCCAGTACTTC	CASSPSVETQYF
TRBV6-6	few	TRBD1	TRBJ1-5	TGTGCCAGCAGGTTACTAGGGGGCAGGGACAATCAGCCCCAGCATTTT	CASRLLGGRDNQPQHF
TRBV6-2/TRBV6-3	few	.	TRBJ2-2	TGTGCCAGCAATCAAGGAGCCGGGGAGCTGTTTTTT	CASNQGAGELFF
TRBV4-3	.	TRBD1	TRBJ2-1	TGCGCCAGCAGCCACCCGGACAGGGGGCGCAATGAGCAGTTCTTC	CASSHPDRGRNEQFF
TRBV7-2	.	TRBD2	TRBJ2-1	TGTGCCAGCAGCTTAGTCCCCCTGACTAGCGGGAGGATTCGGGGCAATGAGCAGTTCTTC	CASSLVPLTSGRIRGNEQFF
TRBV6-4	few	.	TRBJ1-2	TGTGCCAGCAGTGACTTGCCGGAGAATCGGTATGGCTACACCTTC	CASSDLPENRYGYTF
TRBV7-6	.	.	TRBJ2-7	TGTGCCAGCAGCTTAGGTGTGGGGTGGGAGCAGTACTTC	CASSLGVGWEQYF
TRBV12-3/TRBV12-4	.	.	TRBJ1-1	TGTGCCAGCAGCCAGGGGTTGGGGGTGGGCACTGAAGCTTTCTTT	CASSQGLGVGTEAFF
TRBV4-1	few	.	TRBJ1-5	TGCGCCAGCAGCCAACGTACAGACAATCAGCCCCAGCATTTT	CASSQRTDNQPQHF
TRBV7-2	.	.	TRBJ1-5	TGTGCCAGCAGCTTACTGGCAGGGGTCCTTTATAGCAATCAGCCCCAGCATTTT	CASSLLAGVLYSNQPQHF
TRBV12-3/TRBV12-4	many	.	TRBJ2-7	TGTGCCAGCAGCTTTACCCTCCCCAACGAGCAGTACTTC	CASSFTLPNEQYF
TRBV6-1	.	.	TRBJ1-1	TGTGCCAGCAGTACCGGCCGCCGCTTGTTAGAAGCTTTCTTT	CASSTGRRLLEAFF
TRBV27	.	TRBD1	TRBJ2-1	TGTGCCAGCAGTCCCTGGGGACAGGGGGTACATGAGCAGTTCTTC	CASSPWGQGVHEQFF
TRBV12-5	many	.	TRBJ2-5	TGTGCTACCTTTGTCCGGGCACAAGAGACCCAGTACTTC	CATFVRAQETQYF
TRBV2	.	.	TRBJ1-1	TGTGCCAGCACCTCTAGGACTGAAGCTTTCTTT	CASTSRTEAFF
TRBV20-1	few	TRBD2	TRBJ2-3	TGCAGTGCTAGAGATCAAGCGGGGGGCCCAGATACGCAGTATTTT	CSARDQAGGPDTQYF
TRBV15	.	.	TRBJ2-7	TGTGCCACCAGCAGAGAGGGAAGCGAGCAGTACTTC	CATSREGSEQYF
TRBV4-3	.	.	TRBJ1-1	TGCGCCAGCAGCCCGGGTGCGGCCCTGAACACTGAAGCTTTCTTT	CASSPGAALNTEAFF
TRBV6-6	.	.	TRBJ1-1	TGTGCCAGCAGTTACTCGAGGGGGGGACCCCAAAACACTGAAGCTTTCTTT	CASSYSRGGPQNTEAFF
TRBV7-2	many	TRBD1	TRBJ2-5	TGTGCCAGCAGGACCCTCGGGACAGGGGAAGAAGAGACCCAGTACTTC	CASRTLGTGEEETQYF
TRBV6-5	few	.	TRBJ2-1	TGTGCCAGCAGTTACTCGGGGTATGAGCAGTTCTTC	CASSYSGYEQFF
TRBV12-5	.	.	TRBJ2-1	TGTGCTAGTGGTTTGTTGGGCGAGAACAATGAGCAGTTCTTC	CASGLLGENNEQFF
TRBV27	.	.	TRBJ1-2	TGTGCCAGCAGTCCAGGGATTTCGTATGGCTACACCTTC	CASSPGISYGYTF
TRBV7-8	.	.	TRBJ1-4	TGTGCCAGCAGCTTCGGGTCAAATAGGGGCCTAGCTAATGAAAAACTGTTTTTT	CASSFGSNRGLANEKLFF
TRBV7-6	.	.	TRBJ2-5	TGTGCCAGCAGCGTGGCTCCGTGGGGGGAGGAGACCCAGTACTTC	CASSVAPWGEETQYF
TRBV9	.	.	TRBJ2-7	TGTGCCAGCAGCGCCCGGGGCCGGCAGTACGAGCAGTACTTC	CASSARGRQYEQYF
TRBV9	few	.	TRBJ1-2	TGTGCCAGCAGCGCCGAGGGGCAGGGGCCAATGAGCTATGGCTACACCTTC	CASSAEGQGPMSYGYTF
TRBV20-1	few	.	TRBJ2-5	TGCAGTGCGCCAGACTACGGCCCGAGTGAGACCCAGTACTTC	CSAPDYGPSETQYF
TRBV19	.	.	TRBJ1-1	TGTGCCAGTAGTAAGCGGAACACTGAAGCTTTCTTT	CASSKRNTEAFF
TRBV27	.	.	TRBJ1-1	TGTGCCAGCAGTTCCACGAGGTTGACTCAGGGGGCTTTCTTT	CASSSTRLTQGAFF
TRBV4-3	.	TRBD1	TRBJ1-1	TGCGCCAGCAGCCAGACGGACAGGGGAGGCACTGAAGCTTTCTTT	CASSQTDRGGTEAFF